Below, 3 T cell receptor beta chains from the same sample are listed, as sequenced in a study of T cell repertoires in cytomegalovirus infection. These receptors have no identified antigens. TCRdb processed the reads anew with MiXCR; each CDR3 protein has one entry. The data contain nearly 700,000 distinct CDR3 sequences, about 33% of them singletons. The input for sequencing was cultured PBMCs, taken from culture after CMV antigen stimulation. The receptors come from a human donor in good health (CMV status not recorded). Some clones in this sample may be carry-over from other donors' samples.

This clonotype was counted a few times. This chain uses TRBV5-4 with TRBJ1-6; maybe TRBD1 (5 bases). Deletions cut 4 bases from V and 13 bases from J, with 18 bases between. CDR3 length: 14 amino acids. Per germline, CDR1 SGHNT and CDR2 YYREEE (reference sequence). The CDR3 DNA sequence: TGTGCCAGCAGCCCCGACAGAGAAATTCTCCCCCTCCACTTT. This gives the protein CASSPDREILPLHF.

This chain uses TRBV5-4 with TRBJ2-5, with 8 bases aligning to TRBD1. Losses at the gene ends were 4 bases for V and 2 bases for J; bases not matched to a gene: 4. This CDR3 is 14 amino acids long. The germline V gene encodes CDR1 SGHNT and CDR2 YYREEE (reference sequence). CDR3 loop: CASSKDRAQETQYF. DNA of the CDR3: TGTGCCAGCAGCAAGGACAGGGCGCAAGAGACCCAGTACTTC.

This clonotype showed up just a few times. The chain couples TRBV7-2 to TRBJ2-1; 8 positions match TRBD2. The germline CDR1 and CDR2 sequences are SGHTA and FQGNSA. The CDR3 length is 18 residues. The V gene end was trimmed by 2 bases and the J gene end by 1 base; junction bases not matched to a gene: 10. The CDR3 bases are TGTGCCAGCAGCTTAACTCTACTCGGGAGGGGGTCCTACAATGAGCAGTTCTTC. Its protein is CASSLTLLGRGSYNEQFF.